This TCR beta chain was profiled in a study of T cells in Graves' hyperthyroidism and ophthalmopathy. General study results and limits: Most thyroid clonotypes that were expanded above 0.001 also turned up in blood.

Remarks on this clonotype: Antigen unknown.

Not enrolled were patients with uncontrolled infection, other autoimmune disease, pregnancy or lactation. Clinical symptoms, serum thyroxine and TRAb, thyroid ultrasound and orbital computed tomography were used for the diagnoses. PBMCs stemmed from around 9.3 ml fresh peripheral blood. Regions amplified from RNA transcripts were the TCR beta CDR3 regions. TCR CDR3 underwent first-round RT-PCR with the HTBI primer set. TCRdb used MiXCR to reprocess the multiplex PCR reads, holding one entry per CDR3 protein. Of roughly 300,000 distinct CDR3 sequences listed, about 20% are singletons. The receptor was isolated from a woman in her fifties or sixties with Graves' hyperthyroidism. Sequenced input: blood.

In DNA form, the CDR3 reads TGTGCCAGTACCGGGACAGAGAATTCACCCCTCCACTTT. It specifies CASTGTENSPLHF. This chain joins TRBV28 and TRBJ1-6; 7 nucleotides agree with TRBD1. CDR1 and CDR2 (germline): MDHEN, SYDVKM. Trimming at V came to 9 bases and at J to 7 bases, leaving 6 bases not matched to a gene. The CDR3 spans 13 residues. Complete variable domain (other parts from reference TRBV28 and TRBJ1-6): DVKVTQSSRYLVKRTGEKVFLECVQDMDHENMFWYRQDPGLGLRLIYFSYDVKMKEKGDIPEGYSVSREKKERFSLILESASTNQTSMYLCASTGTENSPLHFGNGTRLTVT.